The 13 T cell receptor beta chains presented below share a single source sample, sequenced in a study of blood T cell repertoires in COVID-19. Measured with immunoSEQ multiplex PCR; TCRdb has only the in-frame clones, and not every one. The table lists 200,000 to 250,000 clones, roughly 85% of them singletons, with roughly 10% in the top ten. What was sequenced was PBMCs or T cells enriched from blood (not recorded which). These receptors were obtained from a man aged 25-40 years who had recovered from COVID-19.

This chain links TRBV2 with TRBJ1-5; 7 nucleotides line up with TRBD1. This CDR3 has 13 amino acids. J lost 7 bases, V lost 10 bases, and 10 bases had no gene match. Germline CDR1 SNHLY, CDR2 FYNNEI. Written as DNA, the CDR3 is TGTGCCACCGGAACAGGGGCGGAACAGCCCCAGCATTTT. Translating gives CATGTGAEQPQHF.

A few counts support this clone. This chain joins TRBV12-5 and TRBJ2-3; 10 bases fit TRBD2. V lost 1 base and J lost 0; bases outside the gene matches: 4. Per germline, CDR1 LGHNT and CDR2 FRNRAP. The CDR3 sequence is 17 residues long. The CDR3 nucleotides read TGTGCTAGTGGTTTGGGACAGACTAGCGGGAGCACAGATACGCAGTATTTT. It translates to CASGLGQTSGSTDTQYF.

Concerning this clone: The same CDR3 arises from other DNA sequences in this sample as well. CDR3 in DNA: TGCAGCGCCCTGACAGGGAACACTGAAGCTTTCTTT. Translation gives CSALTGNTEAFF. The J gene is TRBJ1-1, the V gene TRBV29-1; D might be TRBD1 (6 bases). The CDR3 runs to 12 residues. Trimming left V 7 bases short and J 1 base short, with 10 bases between. Per the germline V gene, CDR1 is SQVTM and CDR2 is ANQGSEA.

This clone has just a few counts. The rearrangement uses TRBV27 and TRBJ1-2, with 11 nucleotides matching TRBD1. The CDR3 contains 15 residues. The trim removed 0 bases at V and 4 bases at J, leaving 1 base unmatched. The germline gives CDR1 MNHEY, CDR2 SMNVEV (reference sequence). CDR3 in amino acids: CASSLSGTGGYGYTF. CDR3 in DNA: TGTGCCAGCAGTTTATCCGGGACAGGGGGCTATGGCTACACCTTC.

Note on this clone: Other DNA sequences in the sample encode the same CDR3. In nucleotides, the CDR3 is TGCGCCAGCAGCTTGGACTCCTCTGGAAACACCATATATTTT. Its protein is CASSLDSSGNTIYF. The chain joins TRBV5-1 to TRBJ1-3; D gene ambiguous. V lost 0 bases and J lost 0, with 4 bases in between. The CDR3 runs to 14 residues. The germline gives CDR1 SGHRS, CDR2 YFSETQ.

CDR3 DNA: TGTGCCAGCAGCCAAGATCGGACAGGGGGCGCAGAGACCCAGTACTTC. It yields the protein CASSQDRTGGAETQYF. The chain has TRBV4-2 and TRBJ2-5; 11 bases match TRBD1. CDR1 and CDR2 (germline): LGHNA, YNFKEQ. This CDR3 comprises 16 residues. With V trimmed by 0 bases and J by 4 bases, 4 bases remained unmatched.

The chain is built from TRBV28 and TRBJ2-7; a weak D match, TRBD1 (6 bases). V shed 6 bases and J shed 4 bases, with 16 bases lying between them. This CDR3 spans 14 amino acids. The V gene's germline CDR1 is MDHEN and CDR2 SYDVKM. In nucleotides, the CDR3 is TGTGCCAGCAGCGAAGGGGGTACGAAATACGAGCAGTACTTC. The encoded protein is CASSEGGTKYEQYF.

The J gene is TRBJ1-1, the V gene TRBV2, with D possibly matching TRBD1 (5 bases). CDR3 length: 15 residues. V lost 7 bases to trimming and J lost 5 bases, with 20 bases between them. The germline V gene encodes CDR1 SNHLY and CDR2 FYNNEI. This chain's CDR3 is CASTPSGASGTEAFF. The CDR3 DNA sequence: TGTGCCAGCACCCCGAGTGGGGCCTCAGGGACTGAAGCTTTCTTT.

DNA of the CDR3: TGTGCCAGCAGCGCAGACAGGGGGAGCGAAAAACTGTTTTTT. Residues: CASSADRGSEKLFF. The rearrangement uses TRBV9 and TRBJ1-4, with 9 bases fitting TRBD1. Germline V gives CDR1 SGDLS, CDR2 YYNGEE. V was clipped by 3 bases and J by 8 bases; unmatched bases: 5. The CDR3 contains 14 residues.

The V gene is TRBV10-3, the J gene TRBJ1-2; TRBD1 is a possible D gene (6 bases). V lost 8 bases and J 5 bases, leaving 21 bases between the germline ends. The length of the CDR3 is 15 residues. The germline V gene has CDR1 ENHRY and CDR2 SYGVKD. For the CDR3, the DNA is TGTGCCATCCTAGCAGGGGCCACCTTTGGATATGGCTACACCTTC. It codes for CAILAGATFGYGYTF.

This chain uses TRBV6-5 with TRBJ2-1, with no clear D. With 6 bases removed from V and 10 bases from J, the gap between germline ends came to 10 bases. This CDR3 has 11 amino acids. CDR1 is MNHEY, CDR2 SVGAGI, per germline. CDR3 DNA: TGTGCCAGCAGGAACGCGAACGAGCAGTTCTTC. Protein sequence: CASRNANEQFF.

The chain combines TRBV6-5 with TRBJ1-1; tentatively, D is TRBD1 (6 bases). Germline CDR1 is MNHEY and CDR2 is SVGAGI. This CDR3 spans 15 amino acids. Trimming pared 0 bases from V and 4 bases from J, leaving 12 bases between. DNA of the CDR3: TGTGCCAGCAGTTACTCGGAGTTAGGGGGCACTGAAGCTTTCTTT. It translates to CASSYSELGGTEAFF.

The genes are TRBV3-1 (or the pseudogene TRBV3-2) and TRBJ1-2, with 7 bases lining up with TRBD1. This CDR3 region has 14 residues. The germline V gene encodes CDR1 LGHDT and CDR2 YNNKEL (reference sequence). V trimming: 1 base; J trimming: 4 bases; junction bases outside the gene matches: 3. Written as DNA, the CDR3 is TGTGCCAGCAGCCAAGGGGACAGCTCCTATGGCTACACCTTC. This encodes CASSQGDSSYGYTF.